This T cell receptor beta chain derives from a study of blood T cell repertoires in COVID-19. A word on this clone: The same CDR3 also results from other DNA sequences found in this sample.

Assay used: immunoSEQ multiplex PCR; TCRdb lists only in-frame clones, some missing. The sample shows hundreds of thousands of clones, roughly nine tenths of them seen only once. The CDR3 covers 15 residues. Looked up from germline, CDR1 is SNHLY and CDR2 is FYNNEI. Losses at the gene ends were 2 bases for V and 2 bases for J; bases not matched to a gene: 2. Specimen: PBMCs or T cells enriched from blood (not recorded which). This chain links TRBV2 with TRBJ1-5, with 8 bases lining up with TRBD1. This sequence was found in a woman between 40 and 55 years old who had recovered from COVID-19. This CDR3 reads CASSELGQGNQPQHF. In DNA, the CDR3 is TGTGCCAGCAGTGAATTGGGACAGGGCAATCAGCCCCAGCATTTT.